This T cell receptor (beta chain) appears in the sequencing data of a study of blood T cells in healthy people across ages. Background on the study: Capture by template switching was about one barcoded beta molecule per two T cells.

Total RNA extraction produced at least 5.5 micrograms (per sample) for the study. Using a J-beta primer mix together with a sample-barcoded 5' primer, a second PCR was run for roughly 6 to 12 cycles. TCRdb processed the 5' RACE reads anew with MiXCR; each CDR3 protein has one entry. The sample carries about 1.8 million distinct CDR3 sequences, around 50% recorded once. Germline CDR1 reads MNHEY; CDR2 reads SVGEGT. This CDR3 contains 15 residues. This clonotype was recorded a few times. Antigen unknown. Study-level findings and limits: Per million T cells, TCR beta diversity dropped about linearly as age rose.

The receptor's source is a woman aged 35 to 49 in good health. The specimen was blood. J is TRBJ2-4 and V is TRBV6-2 or TRBV6-3; 12 bases fit TRBD2. The J call may be in error: the DNA end matches TRBJ2-5 better. CDR3 DNA: TGTGCCAGCAGTACCAGACTAGCGGGGGATGAGACCCAGTACTTC. Encoded protein: CASSTRLAGDETQYF.